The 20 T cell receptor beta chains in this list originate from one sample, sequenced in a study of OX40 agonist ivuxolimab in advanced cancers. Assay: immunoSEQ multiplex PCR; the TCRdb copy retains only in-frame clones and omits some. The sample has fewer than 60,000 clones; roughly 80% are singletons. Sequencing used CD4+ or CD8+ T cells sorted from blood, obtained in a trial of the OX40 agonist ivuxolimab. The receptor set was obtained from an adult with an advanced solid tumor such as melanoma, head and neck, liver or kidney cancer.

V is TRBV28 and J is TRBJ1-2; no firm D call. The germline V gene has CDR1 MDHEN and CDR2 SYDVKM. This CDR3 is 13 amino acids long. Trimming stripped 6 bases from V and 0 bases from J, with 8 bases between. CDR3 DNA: TGTGCCAGCAGACAAGGGCCTAACTATGGCTACACCTTC. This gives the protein CASRQGPNYGYTF.

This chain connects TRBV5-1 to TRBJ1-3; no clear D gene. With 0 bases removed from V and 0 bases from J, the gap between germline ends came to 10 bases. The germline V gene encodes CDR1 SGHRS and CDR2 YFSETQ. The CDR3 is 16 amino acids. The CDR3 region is CASSLGISASGNTIYF. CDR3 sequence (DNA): TGCGCCAGCAGCTTGGGAATTTCGGCCTCTGGAAACACCATATATTTT.

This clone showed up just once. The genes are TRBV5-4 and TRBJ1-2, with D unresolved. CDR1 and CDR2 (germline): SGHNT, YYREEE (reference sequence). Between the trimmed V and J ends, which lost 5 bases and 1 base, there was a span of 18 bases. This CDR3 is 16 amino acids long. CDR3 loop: CASRDDPGVDNYGYTF. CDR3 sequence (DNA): TGTGCCAGCAGGGACGACCCTGGGGTAGATAACTATGGCTACACCTTC.

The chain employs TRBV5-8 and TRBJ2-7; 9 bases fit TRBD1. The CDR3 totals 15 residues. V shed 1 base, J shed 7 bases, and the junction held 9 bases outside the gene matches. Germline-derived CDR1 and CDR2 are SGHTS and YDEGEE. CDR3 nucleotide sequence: TGTGCCAGCAGCTTGACCGGGACAGGGTGGAGGGAGCAGTACTTC. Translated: CASSLTGTGWREQYF.

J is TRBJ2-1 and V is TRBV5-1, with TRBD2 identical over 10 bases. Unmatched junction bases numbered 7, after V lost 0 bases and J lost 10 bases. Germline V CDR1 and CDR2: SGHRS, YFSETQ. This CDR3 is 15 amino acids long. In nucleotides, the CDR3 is TGCGCCAGCAGCTTGGCTCTAGCGGGAGTAGGGGAGCAGTTCTTC. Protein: CASSLALAGVGEQFF.

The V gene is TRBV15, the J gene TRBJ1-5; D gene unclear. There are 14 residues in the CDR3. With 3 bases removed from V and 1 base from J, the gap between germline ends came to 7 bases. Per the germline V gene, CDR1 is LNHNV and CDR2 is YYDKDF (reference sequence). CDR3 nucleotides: TGTGCCACCAGCAGGCCCGGGAGCAATCAGCCCCAGCATTTT. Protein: CATSRPGSNQPQHF.

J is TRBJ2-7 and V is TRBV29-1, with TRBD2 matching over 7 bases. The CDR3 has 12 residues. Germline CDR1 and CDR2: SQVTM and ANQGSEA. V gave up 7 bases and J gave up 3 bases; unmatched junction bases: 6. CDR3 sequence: CSAEGGSYEQYF. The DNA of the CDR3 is TGCAGCGCCGAGGGCGGGAGCTACGAGCAGTACTTC.

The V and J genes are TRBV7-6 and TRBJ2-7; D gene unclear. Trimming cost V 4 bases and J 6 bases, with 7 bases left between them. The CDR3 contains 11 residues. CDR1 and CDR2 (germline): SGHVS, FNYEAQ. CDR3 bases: TGTGCCAGCAGCTCCTCTGGCGAGCAGTACTTC. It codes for CASSSSGEQYF.

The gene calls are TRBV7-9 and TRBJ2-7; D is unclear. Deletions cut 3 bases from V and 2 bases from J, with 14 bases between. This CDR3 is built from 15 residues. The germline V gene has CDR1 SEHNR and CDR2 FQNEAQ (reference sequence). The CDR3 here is CASSFGRSMPYEQYF. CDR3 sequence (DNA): TGTGCCAGCAGCTTCGGCAGATCCATGCCCTACGAGCAGTACTTC.

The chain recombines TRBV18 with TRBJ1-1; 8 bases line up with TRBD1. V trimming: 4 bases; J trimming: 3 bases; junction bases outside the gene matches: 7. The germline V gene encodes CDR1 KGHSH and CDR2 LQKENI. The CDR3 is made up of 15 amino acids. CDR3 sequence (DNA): TGTGCCAGCTCACAAGACAGGGGACGATACACTGAAGCTTTCTTT. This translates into CASSQDRGRYTEAFF. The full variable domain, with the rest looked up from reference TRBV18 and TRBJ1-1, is NAGVMQNPRHLVRRRGQEARLRCSPMKGHSHVYWYRQLPEEGLKFMVYLQKENIIDESGMPKERFSAEFPKEGPSILRIQQVVRGDSAAYFCASSQDRGRYTEAFFGQGTRLTVV.

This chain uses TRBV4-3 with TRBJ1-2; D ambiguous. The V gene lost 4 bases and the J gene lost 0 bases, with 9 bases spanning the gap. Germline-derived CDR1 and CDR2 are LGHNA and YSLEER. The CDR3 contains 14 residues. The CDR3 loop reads CASSPFSSNYGYTF. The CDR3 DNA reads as TGCGCCAGCAGCCCATTCTCTTCTAACTATGGCTACACCTTC.

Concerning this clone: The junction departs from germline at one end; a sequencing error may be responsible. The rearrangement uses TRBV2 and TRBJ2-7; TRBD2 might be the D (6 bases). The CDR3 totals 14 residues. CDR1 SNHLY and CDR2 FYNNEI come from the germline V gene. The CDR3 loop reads CASSEGRDSHEQYF. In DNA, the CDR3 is TGTGCCAGCAGTGAAGGCAGGGACTCCCACGAGCAGTACTTC.

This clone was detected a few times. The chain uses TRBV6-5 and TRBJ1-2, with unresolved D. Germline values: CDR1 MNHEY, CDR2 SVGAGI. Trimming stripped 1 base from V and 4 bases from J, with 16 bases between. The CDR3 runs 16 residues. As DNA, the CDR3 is TGTGCCAGCAGTTACTTGGCGGGCACAATTTTCTATGGCTACACCTTC. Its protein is CASSYLAGTIFYGYTF.

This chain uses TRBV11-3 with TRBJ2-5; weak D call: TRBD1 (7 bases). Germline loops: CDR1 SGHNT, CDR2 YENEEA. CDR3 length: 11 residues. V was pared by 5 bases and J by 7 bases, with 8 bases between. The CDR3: CASSQGGTQYF. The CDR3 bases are TGTGCCAGCAGCCAGGGGGGGACCCAGTACTTC.

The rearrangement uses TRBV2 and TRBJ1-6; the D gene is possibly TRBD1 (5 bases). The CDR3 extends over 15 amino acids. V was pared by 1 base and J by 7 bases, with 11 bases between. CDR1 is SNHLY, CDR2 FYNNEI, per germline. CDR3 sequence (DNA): TGTGCCAGCAGTGAAGTGGGACTGAGCAATTCACCCCTCCACTTT. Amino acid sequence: CASSEVGLSNSPLHF.

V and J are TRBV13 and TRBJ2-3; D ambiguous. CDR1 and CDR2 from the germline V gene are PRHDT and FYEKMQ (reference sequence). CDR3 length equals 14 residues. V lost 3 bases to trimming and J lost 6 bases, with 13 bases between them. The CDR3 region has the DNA TGTGCCAGCAGCTTCTCGGATATGAGGGATACGCAGTATTTT. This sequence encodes CASSFSDMRDTQYF.

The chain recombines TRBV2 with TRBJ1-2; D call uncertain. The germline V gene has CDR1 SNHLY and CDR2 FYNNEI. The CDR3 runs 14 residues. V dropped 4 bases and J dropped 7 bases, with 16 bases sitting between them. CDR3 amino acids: CASSAEGRLGGYTF. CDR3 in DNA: TGTGCCAGCAGTGCAGAAGGGCGTTTAGGTGGCTACACCTTC.

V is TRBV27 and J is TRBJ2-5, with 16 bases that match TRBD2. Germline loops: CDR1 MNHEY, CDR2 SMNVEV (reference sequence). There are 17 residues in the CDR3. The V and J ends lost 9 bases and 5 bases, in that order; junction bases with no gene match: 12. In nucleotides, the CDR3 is TGTGCCAGTAGGGGACTAGCGGGGGGGCCGGGTTTGGAGACCCAGTACTTC. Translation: CASRGLAGGPGLETQYF.

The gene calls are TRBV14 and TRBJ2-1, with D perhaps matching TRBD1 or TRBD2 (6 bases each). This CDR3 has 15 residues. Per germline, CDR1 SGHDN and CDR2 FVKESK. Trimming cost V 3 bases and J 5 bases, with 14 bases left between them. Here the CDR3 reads CASSHLGGGNNEQFF. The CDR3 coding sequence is TGTGCCAGCAGCCACTTGGGGGGCGGAAACAATGAGCAGTTCTTC.

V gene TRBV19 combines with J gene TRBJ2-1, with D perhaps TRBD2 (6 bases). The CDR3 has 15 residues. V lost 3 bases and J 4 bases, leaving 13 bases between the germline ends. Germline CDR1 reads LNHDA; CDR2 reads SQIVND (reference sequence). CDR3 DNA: TGTGCCAGTAGTATGCCGGCTAGCGTTTACAATGAGCAGTTCTTC. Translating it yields CASSMPASVYNEQFF.